This T cell receptor (beta chain) was recovered during a study of T cell responses to AZD1222 COVID-19 vaccine (dated by TCRdb to 2020 to 2023). For context, the study as a whole: AZD1222 recipients with second doses at about 4 weeks or about 12 weeks were pooled, because spike-specific TCR depth and breadth did not differ between schedules. Trial participants were enrolled into age subgroups of 18-55, 56-69 and 70-plus years, which contained approximately 150, 28 and 58 TCR-sequenced participants, respectively. TCR sequencing covered about 230 trial participants: roughly 200 given two doses of AZD1222 and about 26 given two doses of MenACWY control vaccine. The full study reports these points: A significant rise in spike-specific TCR breadth and depth was observed after two AZD1222 doses relative to day 0 and relative to MenACWY recipients. Epitopes outside the regions mutated in the B.1.351 and B.1.1.7 variants were reportedly recognized by nearly half of the unique spike-specific TCRs. Conclusions about previously exposed vaccinees are limited because only five or six AZD1222 recipients were SARS-CoV-2 seropositive at baseline. In the small 56-69-year group, the increase in depth fell short of significance, most likely because of low power. CD4 TCRs associated with the vaccine covered the entire spike protein, and the dominant responses were in regions 160-218 and 743-854. Most participants were white British and females outnumbered males, and the authors suggested that clonal diversity may have been underestimated. No day 14 peak-response samples were available, so repertoires were characterized only after the peak T cell response.

According to the study, the label for this sample's time point signals: baseline before first vaccination. The vaccinee samples were drawn from two UK trials, COV001 and COV002, one of which was a single-blind randomized controlled phase 2/3 trial testing AZD1222 (ChAdOx1 nCoV-19) in healthy adults. Trial participant PBMC samples were collected at day 0 and day 28 after the second dose for TCRbeta chain sequencing. The CDR3 regions of human TCRbeta chains were analyzed by immunosequencing. The paper's processing steps were these. Repertoire TCRs were matched against a reference library of SARS-CoV-2-specific TCRs generated with the MIRA antigen-specificity platform. Breadth was defined as the fraction of unique TCRs that were SARS-CoV-2-associated. Depth was defined as the fraction of total T cells that were SARS-CoV-2-associated. Each spike-specific TCR was assigned to its reactive spike region and to a CD4 or CD8 class using the MIRA data. Log10-transformed breadth and depth values were compared by one-way ANOVA with Sidak's multiple comparisons tests. TCRdb retrieved this table from immuneACCESS and kept in-frame rearrangements only. Not all clones are present; in checked studies, unresolved V genes account for under half, and no reason is known for the remainder. That table gives V, J and clone size, and the DNA gave D and trimming. The sample has some 130,000 clones on record, 93% of them singletons. The ten largest clones represent roughly 0.87% of the sample.

About this clone: This receptor's antigen is unknown. There are no base qualities to consult, and no much larger clone falls within one base.

The V end loses 8 bases and the J end loses 1 base, and a stretch of 17 bases separates them. Measured from the cysteine to the phenylalanine, the CDR3 is 15 residues long. Just the 45-base CDR3 DNA is kept, in frame starting at base 1. From a lookup of the germline V gene, CDR1 and CDR2 are WSHSY and SAAADI. Sequenced material: peripheral blood, taken on day 0 of AZD1222 vaccination. The V and J genes are TRBV10-2 and TRBJ1-2; matching of 5 bases hints at TRBD1 as the D gene. This clonotype was sampled from an adult in good health. Read as DNA, the sequence is TGCGCCAGCTCCCGGGACCGACCCTTTAACTATGGCTACACCTTC. This is translated as CASSRDRPFNYGYTF.